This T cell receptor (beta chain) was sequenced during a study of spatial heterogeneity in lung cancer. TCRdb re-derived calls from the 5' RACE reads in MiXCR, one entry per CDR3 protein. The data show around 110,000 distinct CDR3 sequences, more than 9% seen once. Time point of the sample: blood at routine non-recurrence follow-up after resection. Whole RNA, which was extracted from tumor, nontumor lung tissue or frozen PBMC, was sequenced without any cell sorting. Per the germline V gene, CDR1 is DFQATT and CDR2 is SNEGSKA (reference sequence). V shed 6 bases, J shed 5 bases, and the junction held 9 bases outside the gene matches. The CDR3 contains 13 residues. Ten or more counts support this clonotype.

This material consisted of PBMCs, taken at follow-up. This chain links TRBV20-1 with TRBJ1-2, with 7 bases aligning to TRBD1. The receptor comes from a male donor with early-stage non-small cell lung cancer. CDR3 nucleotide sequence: TGCAGTGCCCCGAGTAGGGGGCAATATGGCTACACCTTC. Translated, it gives CSAPSRGQYGYTF.